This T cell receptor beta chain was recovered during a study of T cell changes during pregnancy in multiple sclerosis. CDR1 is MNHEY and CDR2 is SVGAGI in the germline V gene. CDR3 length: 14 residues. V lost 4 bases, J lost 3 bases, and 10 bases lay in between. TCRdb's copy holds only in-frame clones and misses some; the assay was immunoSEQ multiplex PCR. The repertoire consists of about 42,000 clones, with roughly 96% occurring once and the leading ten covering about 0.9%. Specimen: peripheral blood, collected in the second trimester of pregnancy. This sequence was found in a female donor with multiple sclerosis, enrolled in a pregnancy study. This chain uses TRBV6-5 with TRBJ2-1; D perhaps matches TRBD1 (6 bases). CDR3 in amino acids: CASSLTGHYNEQFF. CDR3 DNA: TGTGCCAGCAGTTTGACAGGACACTACAATGAGCAGTTCTTC.